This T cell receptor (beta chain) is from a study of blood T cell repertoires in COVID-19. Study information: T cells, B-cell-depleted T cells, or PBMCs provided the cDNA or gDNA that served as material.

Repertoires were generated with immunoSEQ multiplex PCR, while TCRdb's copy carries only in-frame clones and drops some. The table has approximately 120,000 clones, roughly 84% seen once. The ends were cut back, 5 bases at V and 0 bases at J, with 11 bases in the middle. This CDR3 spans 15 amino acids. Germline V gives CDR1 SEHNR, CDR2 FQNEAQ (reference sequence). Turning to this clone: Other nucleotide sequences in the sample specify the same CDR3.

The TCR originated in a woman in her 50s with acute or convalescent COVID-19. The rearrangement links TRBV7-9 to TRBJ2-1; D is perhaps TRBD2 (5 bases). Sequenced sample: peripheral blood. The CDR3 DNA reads TGTGCCAGCAGCGCGGGCAGGAGCTCCTACAATGAGCAGTTCTTC. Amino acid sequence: CASSAGRSSYNEQFF.